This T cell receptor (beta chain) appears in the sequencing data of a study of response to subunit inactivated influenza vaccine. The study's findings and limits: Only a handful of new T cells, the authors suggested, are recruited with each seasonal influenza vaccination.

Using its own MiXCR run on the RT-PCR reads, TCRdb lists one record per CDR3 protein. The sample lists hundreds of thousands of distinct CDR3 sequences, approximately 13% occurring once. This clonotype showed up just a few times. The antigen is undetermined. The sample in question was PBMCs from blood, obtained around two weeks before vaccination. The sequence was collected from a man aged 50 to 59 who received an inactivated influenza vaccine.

The DNA for the CDR3 is TGTGCCAGCCGTATCTCAACCACGGATACGCAGTATTTT. Translation gives CASRISTTDTQYF. The chain couples TRBV3-1 to TRBJ2-3; D unresolved. With 8 bases removed from V and 6 bases from J, the gap between germline ends came to 15 bases. This CDR3 region has 13 residues. Germline V gene lookup returns CDR1 LGHDT and CDR2 YNNKEL (reference sequence).